A selection of T cell receptor beta chains follows, all from one sample in a study of technical replicates of blood from a few donors. Using immunoSEQ multiplex PCR, the repertoire was profiled, and TCRdb retains in-frame clones only, with some absent. The sample includes around 80,000 clones, around 94% of them seen just once. Sequenced sample: T cells isolated from PBMCs. These receptors originate from a human donor in good health. The CDR3 runs from the conserved cysteine through the conserved F or W. Each record gives: J gene, V gene, D gene, clone size, CDR3 DNA, CDR3 protein. The D gene is left open where the match is weak. Clone size, where shown, is once, few, many, or a class for clones that have expanded.

J gene: TRBJ2-3; V gene: TRBV4-2; D gene: -; clone size: -; CDR3 DNA: TGTGCCAGCAGTCGATCGGGGGAGCTCGGAGATACGCAGTATTTT; CDR3 protein: CASSRSGELGDTQYF
J gene: TRBJ2-1; V gene: TRBV5-8; D gene: TRBD2; clone size: -; CDR3 DNA: TGTGCCAGCAGTTACGGACTAGCGGGACAGGATGAGCAGTTCTTC; CDR3 protein: CASSYGLAGQDEQFF
J gene: TRBJ1-4; V gene: TRBV5-1; D gene: TRBD1; clone size: once; CDR3 DNA: TGCGCCAGCAACACGGGGGGGACAGGGGCAGGAGAAAAACTGTTTTTT; CDR3 protein: CASNTGGTGAGEKLFF
J gene: TRBJ2-7; V gene: TRBV6-7; D gene: -; clone size: once; CDR3 DNA: TGTGCCAGTCCCGGGACTTCGGACTCCTACGAGCAGTACTTC; CDR3 protein: CASPGTSDSYEQYF
J gene: TRBJ2-1; V gene: TRBV15; D gene: TRBD2; clone size: -; CDR3 DNA: TGTGCCACCAGCAGAGCGGGACTAGAACAGCGGTTCTTC; CDR3 protein: CATSRAGLEQRFF
J gene: TRBJ1-5; V gene: TRBV7-2; D gene: TRBD1; clone size: -; CDR3 DNA: TGTGCCAGCAGCTTAAGGACAGGGAATCAGCCCCAGCATTTT; CDR3 protein: CASSLRTGNQPQHF
J gene: TRBJ1-4; V gene: TRBV6-5; D gene: TRBD1; clone size: once; CDR3 DNA: TGTGCCAGCAGCGATACAGGGGGCAGGGAAAAACTGTTTTTT; CDR3 protein: CASSDTGGREKLFF
J gene: TRBJ2-5; V gene: TRBV9; D gene: -; clone size: once; CDR3 DNA: TGTGCCAGCGCTGGGGGCGGCGGGAGACAAGAGACCCAGTACTTC; CDR3 protein: CASAGGGGRQETQYF
J gene: TRBJ1-2; V gene: TRBV30; D gene: -; clone size: -; CDR3 DNA: TGTGCCTGGAGTGGGCAGGTCGCTAACTATGGCTACACCTTC; CDR3 protein: CAWSGQVANYGYTF
J gene: TRBJ2-7; V gene: TRBV7-8; D gene: TRBD2; clone size: -; CDR3 DNA: TGTGCCAGCAGCTTACAGCGGGAGATCAACGAGCAGTACTTC; CDR3 protein: CASSLQREINEQYF
J gene: TRBJ1-4; V gene: TRBV4-1; D gene: TRBD1; clone size: -; CDR3 DNA: TGCGCCAGCAGTAGGACAGGCGCCTATGCAACTAATGAAAAACTGTTTTTT; CDR3 protein: CASSRTGAYATNEKLFF